Sequencing of this TCR beta chain was carried out in a study of T cell responses to AZD1222 COVID-19 vaccine. Whole-study context: Pooling was applied to second doses at about 4 or about 12 weeks.

The table came from immunoSEQ multiplex PCR; TCRdb's copy has only in-frame clones and leaves some out. The sample lists roughly 120,000 clones, around nine tenths occurring once. This CDR3 is built from 12 residues. Germline assignment: CDR1 SNHLY and CDR2 FYNNEI. J gave up 8 bases and V 8 bases, and 3 bases lay outside the gene matches. This TCR derives from an adult in good health. The chain employs TRBV2 and TRBJ1-4, with TRBD1 matching over 9 bases. The sequenced sample was peripheral blood, obtained on day 0 of AZD1222 vaccination. The CDR3, as DNA: TGTGCCAGCTACAGGGGGCGGGAAAAACTGTTTTTT. This gives the protein CASYRGREKLFF.